This T cell receptor (beta chain) emerged from a study of T cells after yellow fever vaccination. Regarding the study as a whole: Though it reached lower strength, the secondary response hit its peak faster, day 5 versus 15.

This CDR3 is 11 amino acids long. Per germline, CDR1 ENHRY and CDR2 SYGVKD. Synthesis of TCR cDNA relied on 5'RACE template switching, which attached a universal primer site and UMIs. A single record per CDR3 protein comes from TCRdb applying MiXCR to the 5' RACE reads. The sample lists hundreds of thousands of distinct CDR3 sequences, roughly 14% occurring once. Worth noting for this clonotype: The target antigen is unknown. At one of its ends the junction is not consistent with the germline gene, which may arise from a read error.

This receptor was obtained from a man aged 30 to 39 who received the YFV17D yellow fever vaccine. The sample in question was PBMCs, obtained on the day of the yellow fever booster vaccination. This rearrangement joins TRBV10-3 to TRBJ2-1, with unresolved D. CDR3 residues: CAIREDNEPFF. The CDR3 nucleotides read TGTGCCATCAGGGAAGACAATGAGCCGTTCTTC.